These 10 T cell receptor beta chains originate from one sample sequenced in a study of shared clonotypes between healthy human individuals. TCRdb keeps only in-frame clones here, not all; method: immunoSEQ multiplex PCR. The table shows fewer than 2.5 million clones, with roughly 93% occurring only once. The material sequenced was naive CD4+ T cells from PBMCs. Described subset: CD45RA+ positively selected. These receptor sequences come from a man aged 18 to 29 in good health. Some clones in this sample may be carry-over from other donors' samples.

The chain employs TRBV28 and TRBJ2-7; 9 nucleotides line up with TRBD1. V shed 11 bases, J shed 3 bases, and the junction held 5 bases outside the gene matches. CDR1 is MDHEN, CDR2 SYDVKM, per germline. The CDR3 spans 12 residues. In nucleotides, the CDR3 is TGTGCCGTCCGGGGACAGGGCTACGAGCAGTACTTC. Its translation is CAVRGQGYEQYF.

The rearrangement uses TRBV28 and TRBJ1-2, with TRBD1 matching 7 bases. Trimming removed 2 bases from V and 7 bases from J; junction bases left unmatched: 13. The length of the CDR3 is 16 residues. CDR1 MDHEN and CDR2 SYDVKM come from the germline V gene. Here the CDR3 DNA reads TGTGCCAGCAGTTTAACGGTCAGACAGGGACCGGGTGGCTACACCTTC. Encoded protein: CASSLTVRQGPGGYTF.

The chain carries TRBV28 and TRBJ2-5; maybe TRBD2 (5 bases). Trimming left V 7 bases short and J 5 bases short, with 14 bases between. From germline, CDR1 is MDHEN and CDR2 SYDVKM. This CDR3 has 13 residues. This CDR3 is CASTSGTPETQYF. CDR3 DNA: TGTGCCAGCACCAGCGGTACCCCCGAGACCCAGTACTTC.

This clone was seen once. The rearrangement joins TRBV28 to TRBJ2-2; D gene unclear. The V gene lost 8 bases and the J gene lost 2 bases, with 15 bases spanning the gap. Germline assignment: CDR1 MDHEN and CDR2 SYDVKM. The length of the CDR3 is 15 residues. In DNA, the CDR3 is TGTGCCAGCGGTACAACCTGGGTCAACACCGGGGAGCTGTTTTTT. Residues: CASGTTWVNTGELFF.

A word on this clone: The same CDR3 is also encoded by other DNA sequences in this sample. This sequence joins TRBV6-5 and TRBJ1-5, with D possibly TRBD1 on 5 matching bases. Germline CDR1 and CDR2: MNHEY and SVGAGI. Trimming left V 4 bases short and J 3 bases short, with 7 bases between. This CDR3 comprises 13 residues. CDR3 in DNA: TGTGCCAGCAGTTGGGGCCCCAATCAGCCCCAGCATTTT. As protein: CASSWGPNQPQHF.

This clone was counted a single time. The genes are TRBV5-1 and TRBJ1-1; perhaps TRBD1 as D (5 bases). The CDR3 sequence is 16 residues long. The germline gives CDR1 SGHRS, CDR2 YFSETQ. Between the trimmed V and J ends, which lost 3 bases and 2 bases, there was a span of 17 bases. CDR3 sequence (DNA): TGCGCCAGCAGCTACCTCGCTGGGGGTTTAAACACTGAAGCTTTCTTT. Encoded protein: CASSYLAGGLNTEAFF.

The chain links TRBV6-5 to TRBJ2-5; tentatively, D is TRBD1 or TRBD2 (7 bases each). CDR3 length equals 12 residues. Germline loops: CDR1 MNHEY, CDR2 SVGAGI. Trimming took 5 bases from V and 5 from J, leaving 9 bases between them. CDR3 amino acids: CASSQGGETQYF. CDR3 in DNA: TGTGCCAGCAGTCAGGGGGGGGAGACCCAGTACTTC.

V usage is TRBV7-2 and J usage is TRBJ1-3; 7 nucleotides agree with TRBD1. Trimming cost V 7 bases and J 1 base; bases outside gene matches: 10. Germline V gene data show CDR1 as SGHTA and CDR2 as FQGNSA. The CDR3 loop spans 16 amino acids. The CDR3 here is CASNRQGAGSGNTIYF. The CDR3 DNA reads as TGTGCCAGCAACCGACAGGGTGCAGGGTCTGGAAACACCATATATTTT. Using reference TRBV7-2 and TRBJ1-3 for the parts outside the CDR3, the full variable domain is GAGVSQSPSNKVTEKGKDVELRCDPISGHTALYWYRQSLGQGLEFLIYFQGNSAPDKSGLPSDRFSAERTGGSVSTLTIQRTQQEDSAVYLCASNRQGAGSGNTIYFGEGSWLTVV.

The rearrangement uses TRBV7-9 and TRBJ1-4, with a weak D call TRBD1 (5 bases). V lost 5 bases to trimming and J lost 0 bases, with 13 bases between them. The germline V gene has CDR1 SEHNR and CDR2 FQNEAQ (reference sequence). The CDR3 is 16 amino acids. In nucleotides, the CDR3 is TGTGCCAGCAGCCCACGGACATATTCAACTAATGAAAAACTGTTTTTT. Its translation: CASSPRTYSTNEKLFF.

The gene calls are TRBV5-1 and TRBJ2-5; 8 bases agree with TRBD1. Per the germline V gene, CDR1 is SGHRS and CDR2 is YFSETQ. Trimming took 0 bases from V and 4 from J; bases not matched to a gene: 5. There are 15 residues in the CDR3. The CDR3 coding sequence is TGCGCCAGCAGCTTGGCCGGACAGGGCCTAGAGACCCAGTACTTC. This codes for CASSLAGQGLETQYF.